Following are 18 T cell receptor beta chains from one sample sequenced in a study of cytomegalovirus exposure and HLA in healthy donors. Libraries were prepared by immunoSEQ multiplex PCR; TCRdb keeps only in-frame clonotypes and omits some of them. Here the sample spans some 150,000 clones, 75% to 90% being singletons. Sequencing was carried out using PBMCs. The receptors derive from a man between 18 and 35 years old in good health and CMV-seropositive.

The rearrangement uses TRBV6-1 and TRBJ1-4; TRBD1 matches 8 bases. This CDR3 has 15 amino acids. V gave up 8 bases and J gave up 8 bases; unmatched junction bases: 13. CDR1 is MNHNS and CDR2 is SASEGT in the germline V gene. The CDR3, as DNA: TGTGCCAGCCGGCTACGACAGGGGCTGGGGGAAAAACTGTTTTTT. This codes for CASRLRQGLGEKLFF.

CDR3 sequence reads: CASSSQGTANYGYTF. The CDR3 nucleotides read TGCGCCAGCAGCTCCCAGGGTACAGCTAACTATGGCTACACCTTC. This rearrangement joins TRBV5-1 to TRBJ1-2; tentative D call: TRBD1 (5 bases). The CDR3 covers 15 residues. Trimming cost V 3 bases and J 0 bases, with 12 bases left between them. Germline loops: CDR1 SGHRS, CDR2 YFSETQ.

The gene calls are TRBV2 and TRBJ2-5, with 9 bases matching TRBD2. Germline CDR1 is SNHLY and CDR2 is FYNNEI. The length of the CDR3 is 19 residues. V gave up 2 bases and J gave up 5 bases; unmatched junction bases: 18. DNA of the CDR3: TGTGCCAGCAGTGAAAGGGGCCCGGGACTAGCAGTCGGCGGGGAGACCCAGTACTTC. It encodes CASSERGPGLAVGGETQYF.

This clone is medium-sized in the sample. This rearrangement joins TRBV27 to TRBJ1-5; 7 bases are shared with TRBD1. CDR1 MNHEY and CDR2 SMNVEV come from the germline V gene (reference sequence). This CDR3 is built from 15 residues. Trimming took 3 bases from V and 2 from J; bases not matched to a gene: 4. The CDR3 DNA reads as TGTGCCAGCAGTTTGACTACAGGGGGCAATCAGCCCCAGCATTTT. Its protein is CASSLTTGGNQPQHF.

CDR3 nucleotide sequence: TGTGCCAGTAGTATGCGAGGAAGCAATCAGCCCCAGCATTTT. This sequence encodes CASSMRGSNQPQHF. V gene TRBV19 combines with J gene TRBJ1-5; D gene uncertain. V was shortened by 3 bases and J by 1 base, with 7 bases between the two germline ends. The CDR3 spans 14 residues. CDR1 is LNHDA and CDR2 is SQIVND in the germline V gene (reference sequence).

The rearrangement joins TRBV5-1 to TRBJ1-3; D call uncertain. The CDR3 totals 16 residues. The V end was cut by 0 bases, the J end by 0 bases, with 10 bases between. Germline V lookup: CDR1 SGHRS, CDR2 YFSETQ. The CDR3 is CASSLAEASSGNTIYF. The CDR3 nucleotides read TGCGCCAGCAGCTTGGCCGAGGCTAGCTCTGGAAACACCATATATTTT.

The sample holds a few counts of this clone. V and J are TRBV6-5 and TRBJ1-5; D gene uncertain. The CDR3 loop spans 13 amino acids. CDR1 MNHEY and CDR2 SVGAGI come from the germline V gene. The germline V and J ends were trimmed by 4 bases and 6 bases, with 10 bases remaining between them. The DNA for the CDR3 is TGTGCCAGCAGTTCCCTTCTGCGTCAGCCCCAGCATTTT. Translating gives CASSSLLRQPQHF.

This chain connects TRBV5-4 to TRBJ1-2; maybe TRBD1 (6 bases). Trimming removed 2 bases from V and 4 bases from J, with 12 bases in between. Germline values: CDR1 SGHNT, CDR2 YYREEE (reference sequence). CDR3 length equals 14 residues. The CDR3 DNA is TGTGCCAGCAGCTTAATGGGGGGGCTCTATGGCTACACCTTC. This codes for CASSLMGGLYGYTF.

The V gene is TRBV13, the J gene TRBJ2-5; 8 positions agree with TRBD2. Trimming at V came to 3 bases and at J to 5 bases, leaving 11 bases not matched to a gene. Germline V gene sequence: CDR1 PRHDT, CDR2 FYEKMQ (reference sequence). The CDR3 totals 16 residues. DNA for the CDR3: TGTGCCAGCAGCTTTGGTCTTAGCGGGGAGCGGGAGACCCAGTACTTC. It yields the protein CASSFGLSGERETQYF.

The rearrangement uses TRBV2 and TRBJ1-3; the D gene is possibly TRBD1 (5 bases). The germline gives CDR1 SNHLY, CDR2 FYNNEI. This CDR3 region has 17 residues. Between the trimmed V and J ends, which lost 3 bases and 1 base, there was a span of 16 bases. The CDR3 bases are TGTGCCAGCAGTGATTCCAGACAGATTATTTCTGGAAACACCATATATTTT. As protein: CASSDSRQIISGNTIYF.

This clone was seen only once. The DNA of the CDR3 is TGTGCCAGCAGCTTGCCCGGAGTTCAGGGCGAGCAGTTCTTC. Translation gives CASSLPGVQGEQFF. J is TRBJ2-1 and V is TRBV7-9; maybe TRBD1 (5 bases). Germline V gene data show CDR1 as SEHNR and CDR2 as FQNEAQ (reference sequence). The CDR3 extends over 14 amino acids. V lost 3 bases, J lost 10 bases, and 16 bases lay in between.

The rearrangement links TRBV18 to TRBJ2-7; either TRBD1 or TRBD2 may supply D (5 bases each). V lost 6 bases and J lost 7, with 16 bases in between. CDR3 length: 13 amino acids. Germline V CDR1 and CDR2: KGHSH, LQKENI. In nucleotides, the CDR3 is TGTGCCAGCTCCCCAGGGCCCCGCGGGGAGCAGTACTTC. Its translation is CASSPGPRGEQYF.

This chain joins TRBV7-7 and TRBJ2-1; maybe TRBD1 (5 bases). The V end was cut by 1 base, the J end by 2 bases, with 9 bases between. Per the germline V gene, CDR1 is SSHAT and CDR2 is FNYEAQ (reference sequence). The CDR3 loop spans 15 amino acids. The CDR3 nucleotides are TGTGCCAGCAGCTTAGGCAGGGAAACCTACAATGAGCAGTTCTTC. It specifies CASSLGRETYNEQFF.

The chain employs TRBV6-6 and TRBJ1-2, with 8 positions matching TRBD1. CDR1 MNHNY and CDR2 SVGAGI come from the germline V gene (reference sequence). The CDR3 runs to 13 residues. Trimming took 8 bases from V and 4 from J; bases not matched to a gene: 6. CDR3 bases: TGTGCCAGCGCGGGGCAGGGGGCCTATGGCTACACCTTC. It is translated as CASAGQGAYGYTF.

CDR3 DNA: TGTGCCAGTAGTATCCCCCGACGACAGGGAACCCCTCGAAGCACCATATATTTT. Translating gives CASSIPRRQGTPRSTIYF. The genes are TRBV19 and TRBJ1-3; 7 nucleotides line up with TRBD1. Germline-derived CDR1 and CDR2 are LNHDA and SQIVND (reference sequence). Trimming took 3 bases from V and 9 from J; bases not matched to a gene: 20. The length of the CDR3 is 18 residues.

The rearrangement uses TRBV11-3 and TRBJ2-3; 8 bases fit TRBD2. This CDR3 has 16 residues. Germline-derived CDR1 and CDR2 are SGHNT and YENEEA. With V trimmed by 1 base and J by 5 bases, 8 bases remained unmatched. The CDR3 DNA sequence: TGTGCCAGCAGCTTAGGGACGGGAGGGGAAAGAGATACGCAGTATTTT. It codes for CASSLGTGGERDTQYF.

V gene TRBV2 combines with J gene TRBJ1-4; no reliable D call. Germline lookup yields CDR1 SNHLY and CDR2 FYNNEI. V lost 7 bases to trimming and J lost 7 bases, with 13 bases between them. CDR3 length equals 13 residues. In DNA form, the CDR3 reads TGTGCCAGCAAGCTAACAGTGCCTGAAAAACTGTTTTTT. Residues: CASKLTVPEKLFF.

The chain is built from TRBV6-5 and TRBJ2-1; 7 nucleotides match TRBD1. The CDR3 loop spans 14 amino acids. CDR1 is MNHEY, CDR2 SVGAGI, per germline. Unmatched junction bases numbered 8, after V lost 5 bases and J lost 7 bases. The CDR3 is CASSHFDRENEQFF. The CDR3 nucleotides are TGTGCCAGCAGTCACTTTGACAGGGAAAATGAGCAGTTCTTC.